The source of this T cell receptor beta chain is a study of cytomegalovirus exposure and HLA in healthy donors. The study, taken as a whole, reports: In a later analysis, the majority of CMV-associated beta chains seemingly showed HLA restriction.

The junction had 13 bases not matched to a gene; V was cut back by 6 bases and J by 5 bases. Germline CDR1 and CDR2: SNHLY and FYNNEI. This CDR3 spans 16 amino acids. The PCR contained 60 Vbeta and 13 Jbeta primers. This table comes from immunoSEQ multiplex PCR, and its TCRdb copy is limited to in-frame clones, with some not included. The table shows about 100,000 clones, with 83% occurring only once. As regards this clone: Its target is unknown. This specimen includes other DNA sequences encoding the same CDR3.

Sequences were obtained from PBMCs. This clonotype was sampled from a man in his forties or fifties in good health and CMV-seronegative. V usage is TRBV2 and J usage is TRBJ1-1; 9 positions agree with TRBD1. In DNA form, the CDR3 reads TGTGCCAGCAGCCCGGGACAGGGTATGAGATATACTGAAGCTTTCTTT. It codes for CASSPGQGMRYTEAFF.